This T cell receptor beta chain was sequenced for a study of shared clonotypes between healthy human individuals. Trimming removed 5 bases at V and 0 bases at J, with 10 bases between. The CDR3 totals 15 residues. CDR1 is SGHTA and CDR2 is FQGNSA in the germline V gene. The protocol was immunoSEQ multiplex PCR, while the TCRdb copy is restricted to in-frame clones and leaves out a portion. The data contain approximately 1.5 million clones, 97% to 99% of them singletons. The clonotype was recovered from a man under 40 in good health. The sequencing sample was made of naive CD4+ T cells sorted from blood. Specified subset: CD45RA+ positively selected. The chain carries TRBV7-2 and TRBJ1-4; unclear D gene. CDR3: CASSPQKATNEKLFF. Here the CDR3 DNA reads TGTGCCAGCAGCCCGCAGAAAGCAACTAATGAAAAACTGTTTTTT.